Listed below are T cell receptor beta chains from one sample, sequenced in a study of technical replicates of blood from several donors. Sequenced by immunoSEQ multiplex PCR; TCRdb stores in-frame clones only, minus some. Found here are 55,000 to 65,000 clones, about 97% of them singletons; the top ten hold over 0.15%. The sequenced material came from T cells isolated from PBMCs. These receptors were obtained from a human donor in good health. Both conserved end residues are part of each CDR3. The D gene is left open where the match is weak. Clone size is not always given. Where it is, it says once, few, many or a class for expanded clones.

d_gene: NA; abundance: NA; j_gene: TRBJ2-5; v_gene: TRBV28; CDR3nt: TGTGCCAGCGCCAACCTCCGGTCAGGGGAAGGAGAGACCCAGTACTTC; CDR3aa: CASANLRSGEGETQYF
d_gene: TRBD2; abundance: NA; j_gene: TRBJ2-3; v_gene: TRBV29-1; CDR3nt: TGCAGCGTTGGGGCGGGAGGGCCCCGGTCGGGTTTGGATACGCAGTATTTT; CDR3aa: CSVGAGGPRSGLDTQYF
d_gene: NA; abundance: NA; j_gene: TRBJ1-1; v_gene: TRBV11-3; CDR3nt: TGTGCCAGCAGCTTAGAACAGACTGAAGCTTTCTTT; CDR3aa: CASSLEQTEAFF
d_gene: NA; abundance: once; j_gene: TRBJ2-7; v_gene: TRBV7-9; CDR3nt: TGTGCCAGCAGCCCTCGCGGGTGGGACTCGACCTACGAGCAGTACTTC; CDR3aa: CASSPRGWDSTYEQYF
d_gene: NA; abundance: NA; j_gene: TRBJ1-5; v_gene: TRBV19; CDR3nt: TGTGCCAGTAGACCAGTTGATCGTCAGCCCCAGCATTTT; CDR3aa: CASRPVDRQPQHF
d_gene: NA; abundance: NA; j_gene: TRBJ2-7; v_gene: TRBV2; CDR3nt: TGTGCCAGCAAGTCGCTCGGGTCTAGCAACTCCTACGAGCAGTACTTC; CDR3aa: CASKSLGSSNSYEQYF
d_gene: TRBD2; abundance: NA; j_gene: TRBJ2-1; v_gene: TRBV6-4; CDR3nt: TGTGCCAGCAGTGACCTAGCGGGGGGCTACAATGAGCAGTTCTTC; CDR3aa: CASSDLAGGYNEQFF
d_gene: NA; abundance: NA; j_gene: TRBJ2-7; v_gene: TRBV2; CDR3nt: TGTGCCAGCAGTGTCTACCCAGGGGCGGACGAGCAGTACTTC; CDR3aa: CASSVYPGADEQYF
d_gene: TRBD2; abundance: NA; j_gene: TRBJ2-7; v_gene: TRBV4-1; CDR3nt: TGCGCCAGCAGCCAACACCCCGCGGGGGACGAGCAGTACTTC; CDR3aa: CASSQHPAGDEQYF
d_gene: TRBD1; abundance: NA; j_gene: TRBJ1-2; v_gene: TRBV9; CDR3nt: TGTGCCAGCAGCGGACAGACAGGGGCAAGGGGCTACACCTTC; CDR3aa: CASSGQTGARGYTF
d_gene: TRBD2; abundance: NA; j_gene: TRBJ2-7; v_gene: TRBV11-2; CDR3nt: TGTGCCAGCAGCGCACTAGCGGGAAGGGTCTACGAGCAGTACTTC; CDR3aa: CASSALAGRVYEQYF
d_gene: NA; abundance: NA; j_gene: TRBJ2-7; v_gene: TRBV5-1; CDR3nt: TGCGCCAGCAGCACGGGGGACGGGGCCTACGAGCAGTACTTC; CDR3aa: CASSTGDGAYEQYF
d_gene: TRBD1; abundance: NA; j_gene: TRBJ1-2; v_gene: TRBV6-1; CDR3nt: TGTGCCAGCAGTGAAGGGACAGGGGGTGGGTATGGCTACACCTTC; CDR3aa: CASSEGTGGGYGYTF
d_gene: NA; abundance: NA; j_gene: TRBJ2-7; v_gene: TRBV13; CDR3nt: TGTGCCAGCAGCCCACCTAGCGACTCCTACGAGCAGTACTTC; CDR3aa: CASSPPSDSYEQYF
d_gene: TRBD2; abundance: NA; j_gene: TRBJ2-7; v_gene: TRBV6-1; CDR3nt: TGTGCCAGCAGTGAGCTAGCGGGGCCCTACGAGCAGTACTTC; CDR3aa: CASSELAGPYEQYF
d_gene: TRBD2; abundance: NA; j_gene: TRBJ2-3; v_gene: TRBV7-3; CDR3nt: TGTGCCATCATACCCAGCGGGGGGGTTAGCACAGATACGCAGTATTTT; CDR3aa: CAIIPSGGVSTDTQYF
d_gene: NA; abundance: NA; j_gene: TRBJ1-4; v_gene: TRBV11-2; CDR3nt: TGTGCCAGCAGCTTAGATCGACATAATGAAAAACTGTTTTTT; CDR3aa: CASSLDRHNEKLFF
d_gene: TRBD1; abundance: NA; j_gene: TRBJ1-2; v_gene: TRBV7-6; CDR3nt: TGTGCCAGCAGCTTGTGGACAGGCCCTGAGGGCTACACCTTC; CDR3aa: CASSLWTGPEGYTF
d_gene: TRBD2; abundance: NA; j_gene: TRBJ2-5; v_gene: TRBV27; CDR3nt: TGTGCCAGCAGTTTCGGGACTAGCGGGGGGCCGGGGAAGACCCAGTACTTC; CDR3aa: CASSFGTSGGPGKTQYF
d_gene: NA; abundance: NA; j_gene: TRBJ2-5; v_gene: TRBV4-2; CDR3nt: TGTGCCAGCAGCCAAGATGCTAGCCAAGAGACCCAGTACTTC; CDR3aa: CASSQDASQETQYF
d_gene: NA; abundance: NA; j_gene: TRBJ2-3; v_gene: TRBV19; CDR3nt: TGTGCCAGTAGTATCGGGTGGGATACGCAGTATTTT; CDR3aa: CASSIGWDTQYF
d_gene: NA; abundance: NA; j_gene: TRBJ2-7; v_gene: TRBV29-1; CDR3nt: TGCAGCGTTGAAGATACAGGGAAAACGGTGTACGAGCAGTACTTC; CDR3aa: CSVEDTGKTVYEQYF
d_gene: NA; abundance: NA; j_gene: TRBJ1-6; v_gene: TRBV28; CDR3nt: TGTGCCAGCCGCCAGTATTCACCCCTCCACTTT; CDR3aa: CASRQYSPLHF
d_gene: NA; abundance: NA; j_gene: TRBJ1-2; v_gene: TRBV5-1; CDR3nt: TGCGCCAGCAGCTTGGGGCACACTAACTATGGCTACACCTTC; CDR3aa: CASSLGHTNYGYTF
d_gene: NA; abundance: NA; j_gene: TRBJ2-1; v_gene: TRBV5-8; CDR3nt: TGTGCCAGCAGCTTGGGAGCGGGTGAGCAGTTCTTC; CDR3aa: CASSLGAGEQFF
d_gene: NA; abundance: NA; j_gene: TRBJ2-1; v_gene: TRBV5-4; CDR3nt: TGTGCCAGCAGCTTGGATCCGGGGGTGTCCTACAATGAGCAGTTCTTC; CDR3aa: CASSLDPGVSYNEQFF
d_gene: TRBD1; abundance: NA; j_gene: TRBJ2-3; v_gene: TRBV7-9; CDR3nt: TGTGCCAGCAGCCAGGGCCTAGGGGGCCTCGCAGATACGCAGTATTTT; CDR3aa: CASSQGLGGLADTQYF
d_gene: TRBD1; abundance: NA; j_gene: TRBJ1-2; v_gene: TRBV5-1; CDR3nt: TGCGCCAGCAGCATGGGACAGGGAAACGGCTACACCTTC; CDR3aa: CASSMGQGNGYTF
d_gene: NA; abundance: NA; j_gene: TRBJ2-1; v_gene: TRBV6-6; CDR3nt: TGTGCCTCCTGGGGGGTCGCGGGAATCAATGAGCAGTTCTTC; CDR3aa: CASWGVAGINEQFF
d_gene: NA; abundance: NA; j_gene: TRBJ2-2; v_gene: TRBV18; CDR3nt: TGTGCCAGCTCACCAGGATGGGCCACCGGGGAGCTGTTTTTT; CDR3aa: CASSPGWATGELFF
d_gene: NA; abundance: NA; j_gene: TRBJ1-2; v_gene: TRBV10-2; CDR3nt: TGCGCCAGCAGTGAGTCGGGGCTAACAGCTGCCCCAGTTGGGGGCTACACCTTC; CDR3aa: CASSESGLTAAPVGGYTF
d_gene: NA; abundance: once; j_gene: TRBJ1-2; v_gene: TRBV12-5; CDR3nt: TGTGCTAGTGGTCGCAGAGGGGGTATCTATGGCTACACCTTC; CDR3aa: CASGRRGGIYGYTF
d_gene: NA; abundance: NA; j_gene: TRBJ2-1; v_gene: TRBV28; CDR3nt: TGTGCCAGCAGTTTCCAGGGGTCTCTCTTCTACAATGAGCAGTTCTTC; CDR3aa: CASSFQGSLFYNEQFF
d_gene: TRBD1; abundance: once; j_gene: TRBJ1-2; v_gene: TRBV7-2; CDR3nt: TGTGCCAGCAGCCCACAGGGGGTCCATGTCTATGGCTACACCTTC; CDR3aa: CASSPQGVHVYGYTF
d_gene: TRBD1; abundance: NA; j_gene: TRBJ1-5; v_gene: TRBV2; CDR3nt: TGTGCCAGCAGTCGAGAGGGGGCAGTTCAGCCCCAGCATTTT; CDR3aa: CASSREGAVQPQHF
d_gene: TRBD2; abundance: NA; j_gene: TRBJ2-1; v_gene: TRBV18; CDR3nt: TGTGCCAGCTCACGGGAGCGGGGGGGCAGGAGCTCCTACAATGAGCAGTTCTTC; CDR3aa: CASSRERGGRSSYNEQFF
d_gene: NA; abundance: NA; j_gene: TRBJ1-3; v_gene: TRBV5-1; CDR3nt: TGCGCCAGCAGCTTGGGGGGAGTAACCGGCCGCTCTGGAAACACCATATATTTT; CDR3aa: CASSLGGVTGRSGNTIYF
d_gene: TRBD1; abundance: NA; j_gene: TRBJ1-1; v_gene: TRBV4-1; CDR3nt: TGCGCCAGCAGATATCAGGGGGAGAGAAACACTGAAGCTTTCTTT; CDR3aa: CASRYQGERNTEAFF
d_gene: NA; abundance: NA; j_gene: TRBJ2-3; v_gene: TRBV4-1; CDR3nt: TGCGCCAGCAGCGAGACTGGCGTAGATACGCAGTATTTT; CDR3aa: CASSETGVDTQYF
d_gene: TRBD1; abundance: once; j_gene: TRBJ1-4; v_gene: TRBV7-9; CDR3nt: TGTGCCAGCAGCTTAGTTCTCGCAGGGGGGATTGAAAAACTGTTTTTT; CDR3aa: CASSLVLAGGIEKLFF
d_gene: NA; abundance: NA; j_gene: TRBJ2-7; v_gene: TRBV13; CDR3nt: TGTGCCAGCAGCTTAGGTCGGACAGACTACGAGCAGTACTTC; CDR3aa: CASSLGRTDYEQYF
d_gene: NA; abundance: NA; j_gene: TRBJ1-1; v_gene: TRBV20-1; CDR3nt: TGCAGCGTACGGGGAGGCACTGAAGCTTTCTTT; CDR3aa: CSVRGGTEAFF
d_gene: NA; abundance: NA; j_gene: TRBJ1-5; v_gene: TRBV7-2; CDR3nt: TGTGCCAGCAGTTCCTATAATCAGCCCCAGCATTTT; CDR3aa: CASSSYNQPQHF
d_gene: NA; abundance: NA; j_gene: TRBJ1-1; v_gene: TRBV28; CDR3nt: TGTGCCAGCAGTCTCCTGAACACTGAAGCTTTCTTT; CDR3aa: CASSLLNTEAFF
d_gene: TRBD1; abundance: NA; j_gene: TRBJ1-2; v_gene: TRBV29-1; CDR3nt: TGCAGCGACCGACAGGGTTCCTATGGCTACACCTTC; CDR3aa: CSDRQGSYGYTF
d_gene: NA; abundance: once; j_gene: TRBJ1-2; v_gene: TRBV27; CDR3nt: TGTGCCAGCAGAGGGGCCTCTAACTATGGCTACACCTTC; CDR3aa: CASRGASNYGYTF
d_gene: TRBD1; abundance: NA; j_gene: TRBJ2-4; v_gene: TRBV29-1; CDR3nt: TGCAGCGTCGCTAAGGGGGCAGAAGCCAAAAACATTCAGTACTTC; CDR3aa: CSVAKGAEAKNIQYF
d_gene: NA; abundance: NA; j_gene: TRBJ2-5; v_gene: TRBV7-9; CDR3nt: TGTGCCAGCAGCTTAAGTGGGGCTATTCAAGAGACCCAGTACTTC; CDR3aa: CASSLSGAIQETQYF